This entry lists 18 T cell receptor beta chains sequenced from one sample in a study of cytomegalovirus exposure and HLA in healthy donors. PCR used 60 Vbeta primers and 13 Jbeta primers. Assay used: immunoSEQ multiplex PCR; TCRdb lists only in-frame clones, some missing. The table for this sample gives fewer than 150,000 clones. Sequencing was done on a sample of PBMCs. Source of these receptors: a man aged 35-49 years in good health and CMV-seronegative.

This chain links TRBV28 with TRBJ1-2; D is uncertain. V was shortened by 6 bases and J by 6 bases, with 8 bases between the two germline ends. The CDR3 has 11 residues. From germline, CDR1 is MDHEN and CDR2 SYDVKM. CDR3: CASRREDGYTF. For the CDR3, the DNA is TGTGCCAGCAGAAGAGAGGATGGCTACACCTTC.

The CDR3 DNA reads as TGTGCCAGCAGCACGGGACTACAGAACACCGGGGAGCTGTTTTTT. This sequence encodes CASSTGLQNTGELFF. The chain is built from TRBV7-2 and TRBJ2-2; 7 bases align to TRBD2. There are 15 residues in the CDR3. From germline, CDR1 is SGHTA and CDR2 FQGNSA. The V gene end was trimmed by 5 bases and the J gene end by 1 base; junction bases not matched to a gene: 4.

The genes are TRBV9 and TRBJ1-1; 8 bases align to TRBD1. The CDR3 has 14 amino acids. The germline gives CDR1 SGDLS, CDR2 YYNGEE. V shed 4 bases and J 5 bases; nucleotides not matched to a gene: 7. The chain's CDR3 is CASSTQGARTEAFF. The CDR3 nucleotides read TGTGCCAGCAGCACTCAGGGGGCTAGGACTGAAGCTTTCTTT.

DNA of the CDR3: TGTGCCAGCAGTTCTTGGGACATCTCGGGAAGCACTGAAGCTTTCTTT. Amino acid sequence: CASSSWDISGSTEAFF. The genes are TRBV6-5 and TRBJ1-1; possible D gene TRBD1, 6 bases. This CDR3 region has 16 residues. CDR1 is MNHEY, CDR2 SVGAGI, per germline. V lost 4 bases and J lost 4, with 19 bases in between.

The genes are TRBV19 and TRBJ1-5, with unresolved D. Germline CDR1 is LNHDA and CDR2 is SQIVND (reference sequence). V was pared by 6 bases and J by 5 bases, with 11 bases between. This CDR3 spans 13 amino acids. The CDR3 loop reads CASSLFYDQPQHF. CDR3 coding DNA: TGTGCCAGTAGCCTATTTTACGATCAGCCCCAGCATTTT.

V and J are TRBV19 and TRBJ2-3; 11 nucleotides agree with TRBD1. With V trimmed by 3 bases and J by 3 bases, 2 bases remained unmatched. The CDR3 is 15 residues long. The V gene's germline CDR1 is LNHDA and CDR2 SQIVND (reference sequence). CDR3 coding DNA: TGTGCCAGTAGTATTTGGGACAGGGGGACAGATACGCAGTATTTT. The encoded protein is CASSIWDRGTDTQYF. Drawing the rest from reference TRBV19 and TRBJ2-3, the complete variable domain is DGGITQSPKYLFRKEGQNVTLSCEQNLNHDAMYWYRQDPGQGLRLIYYSQIVNDFQKGDIAEGYSVSREKKESFPLTVTSAQKNPTAFYLCASSIWDRGTDTQYFGPGTRLTVL.

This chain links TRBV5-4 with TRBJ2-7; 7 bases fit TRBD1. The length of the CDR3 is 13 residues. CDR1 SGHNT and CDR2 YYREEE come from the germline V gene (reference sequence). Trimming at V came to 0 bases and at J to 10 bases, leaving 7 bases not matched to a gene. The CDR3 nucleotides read TGTGCCAGCAGCTTGGACAGGGGTTATGATCAGTACTTC. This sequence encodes CASSLDRGYDQYF.

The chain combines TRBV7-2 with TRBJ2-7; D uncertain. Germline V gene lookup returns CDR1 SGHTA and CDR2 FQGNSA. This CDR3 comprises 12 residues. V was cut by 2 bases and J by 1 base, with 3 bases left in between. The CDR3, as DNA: TGTGCCAGCAGCTTATATTCCTACGAGCAGTACTTC. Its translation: CASSLYSYEQYF.

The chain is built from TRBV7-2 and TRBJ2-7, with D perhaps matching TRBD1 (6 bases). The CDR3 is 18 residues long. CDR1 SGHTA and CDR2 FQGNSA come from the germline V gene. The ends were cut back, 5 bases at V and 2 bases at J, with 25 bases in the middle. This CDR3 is CASSPSPRTDSTTYEQYF. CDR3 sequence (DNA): TGTGCCAGCAGCCCGTCCCCTAGGACAGATTCGACAACCTACGAGCAGTACTTC.

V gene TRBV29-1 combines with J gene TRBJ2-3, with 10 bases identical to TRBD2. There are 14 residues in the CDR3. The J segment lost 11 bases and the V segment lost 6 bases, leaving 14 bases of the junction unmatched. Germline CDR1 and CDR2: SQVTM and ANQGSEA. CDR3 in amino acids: CSVSLASGGHRQYF. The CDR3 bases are TGCAGCGTCTCCCTGGCTAGCGGGGGACATAGGCAGTATTTT.

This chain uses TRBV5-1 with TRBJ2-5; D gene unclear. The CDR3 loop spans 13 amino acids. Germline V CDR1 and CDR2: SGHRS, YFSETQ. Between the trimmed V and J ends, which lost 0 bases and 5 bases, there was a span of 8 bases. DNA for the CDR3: TGCGCCAGCAGCTTGGACCAAGCGGAGACCCAGTACTTC. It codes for CASSLDQAETQYF. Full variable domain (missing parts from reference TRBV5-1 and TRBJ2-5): KAGVTQTPRYLIKTRGQQVTLSCSPISGHRSVSWYQQTPGQGLQFLFEYFSETQRNKGNFPGRFSGRQFSNSRSEMNVSTLELGDSALYLCASSLDQAETQYFGPGTRLLVL.

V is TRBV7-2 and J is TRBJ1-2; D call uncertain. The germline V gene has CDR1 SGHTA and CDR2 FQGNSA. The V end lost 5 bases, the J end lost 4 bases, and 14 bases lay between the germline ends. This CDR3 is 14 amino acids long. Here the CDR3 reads CASSPRWATYGYTF. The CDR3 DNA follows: TGTGCCAGCAGCCCAAGGTGGGCAACCTATGGCTACACCTTC.

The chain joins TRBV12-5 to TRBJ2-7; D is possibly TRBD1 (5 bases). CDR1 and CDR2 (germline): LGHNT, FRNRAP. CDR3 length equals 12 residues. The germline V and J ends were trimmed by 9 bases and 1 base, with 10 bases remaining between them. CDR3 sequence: CASSRGSYEQYF. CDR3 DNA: TGTGCTAGCTCTAGGGGTTCCTACGAGCAGTACTTC.

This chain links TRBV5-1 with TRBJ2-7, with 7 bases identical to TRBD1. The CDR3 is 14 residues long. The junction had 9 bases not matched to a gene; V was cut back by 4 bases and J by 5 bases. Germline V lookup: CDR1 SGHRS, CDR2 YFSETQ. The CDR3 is CASSARQGRDEQYF. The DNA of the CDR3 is TGCGCCAGCAGCGCCCGACAGGGTCGGGACGAGCAGTACTTC. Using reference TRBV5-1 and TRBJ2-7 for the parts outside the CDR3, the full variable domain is KAGVTQTPRYLIKTRGQQVTLSCSPISGHRSVSWYQQTPGQGLQFLFEYFSETQRNKGNFPGRFSGRQFSNSRSEMNVSTLELGDSALYLCASSARQGRDEQYFGPGTRLTVT.

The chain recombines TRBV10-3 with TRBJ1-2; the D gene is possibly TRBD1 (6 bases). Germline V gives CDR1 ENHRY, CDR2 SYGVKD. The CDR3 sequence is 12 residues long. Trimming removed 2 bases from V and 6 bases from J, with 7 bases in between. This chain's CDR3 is CAISETGNGYTF. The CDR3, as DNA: TGTGCCATCAGTGAGACAGGGAATGGCTACACCTTC.

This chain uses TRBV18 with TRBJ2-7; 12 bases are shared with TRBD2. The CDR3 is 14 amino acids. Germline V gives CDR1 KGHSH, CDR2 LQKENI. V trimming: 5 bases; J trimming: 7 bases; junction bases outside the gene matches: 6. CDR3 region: CASSTGLAGFEQYF. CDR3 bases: TGTGCCAGCTCAACTGGACTAGCGGGGTTTGAGCAGTACTTC.

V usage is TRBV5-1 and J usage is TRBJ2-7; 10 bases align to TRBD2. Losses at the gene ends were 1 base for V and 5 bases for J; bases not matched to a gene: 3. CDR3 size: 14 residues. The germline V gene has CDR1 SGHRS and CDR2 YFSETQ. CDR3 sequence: CASSLLAGVDEQYF. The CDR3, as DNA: TGCGCCAGCAGCTTGCTAGCGGGGGTGGACGAGCAGTACTTC.

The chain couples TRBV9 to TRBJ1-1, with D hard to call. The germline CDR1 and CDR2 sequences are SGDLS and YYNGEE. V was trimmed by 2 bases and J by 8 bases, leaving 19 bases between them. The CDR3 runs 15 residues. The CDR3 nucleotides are TGTGCCAGCAGCGTTGACGGGATGCCCACTGAGGAAGCTTTCTTT. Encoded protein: CASSVDGMPTEEAFF.